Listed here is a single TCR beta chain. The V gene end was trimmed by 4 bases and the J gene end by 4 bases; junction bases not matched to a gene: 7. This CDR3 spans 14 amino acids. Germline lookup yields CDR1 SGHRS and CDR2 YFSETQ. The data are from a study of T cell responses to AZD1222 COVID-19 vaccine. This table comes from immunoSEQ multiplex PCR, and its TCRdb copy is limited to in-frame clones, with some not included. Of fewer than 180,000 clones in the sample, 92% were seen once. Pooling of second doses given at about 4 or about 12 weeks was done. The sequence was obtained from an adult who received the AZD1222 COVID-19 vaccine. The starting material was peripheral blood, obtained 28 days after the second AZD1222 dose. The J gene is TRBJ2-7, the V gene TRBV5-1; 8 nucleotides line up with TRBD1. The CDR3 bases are TGCGCCAGCAGCCACTCGGACAGGGCTTACGAGCAGTACTTC. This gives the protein CASSHSDRAYEQYF.